This T cell receptor (beta chain) emerged from a study of blood T cell repertoires in COVID-19. J lost 4 bases, V lost 8 bases, and 13 bases had no gene match. Germline V CDR1 and CDR2: MDHEN, SYDVKM. The CDR3 sequence is 15 residues long. Authors' data handling: Estimation of nucleated cell counts was performed using reference gene primer amplification. Libraries were prepared by immunoSEQ multiplex PCR; TCRdb keeps only in-frame clonotypes and omits some of them. The D gene and trimming were derived from the DNA, and the V and J assignments and clone size from that table. The sample consists of some 150,000 clones, over 80% of them appearing once.

Sequencing used peripheral blood. This chain joins TRBV28 and TRBJ1-2, with 7 bases identical to TRBD1. The receptor's source is a woman between 35 and 50 years old with active or convalescent COVID-19. DNA of the CDR3: TGTGCCAGCGGGACCAGGGGGGCGAGGAGCTATGGCTACACCTTC. This translates into CASGTRGARSYGYTF.